A selection of T cell receptor beta chains follows, all from one sample in a study of T cells in Graves' hyperthyroidism and ophthalmopathy. One entry per CDR3 protein results from TCRdb running MiXCR on the multiplex PCR reads. The sample carries approximately 250,000 distinct CDR3 sequences, 24% recorded once. Sequencing was carried out using blood. Source of these receptors: a woman in her forties with Graves' ophthalmopathy. Each CDR3 is given with its conserved first and last residue. The D gene is left open where the match is weak. The size entry is marked missing in some rows and otherwise reads once, few, many or a size class.

size: many
J: TRBJ1-2
V: TRBV3-1
D: TRBD1
DNA: TGTGCCAGCAGCCAAGCCTCGGGACAGGACATCTATGGCTACACCTTC
CDR3: CASSQASGQDIYGYTF

size: many
J: TRBJ2-5
V: TRBV28
D: TRBD2
DNA: TGTGCCAGCAGTTTAGACGGACTAGCGGCTTCGGAGACCCAGTACTTC
CDR3: CASSLDGLAASETQYF

size: many
J: TRBJ1-5
V: TRBV12-3/TRBV12-4
D: .
DNA: TGTGCCAGCAGTACCTTAACCGCCCAGCATTTT
CDR3: CASSTLTAQHF

size: many
J: TRBJ1-5
V: TRBV2
D: .
DNA: TGTGCCACCAACGGGGCCCCGGGGGAGCCCCAGCATTTT
CDR3: CATNGAPGEPQHF

size: many
J: TRBJ2-6
V: TRBV28
D: .
DNA: TGTGCCAGCAGTTTCTACAGGTGGGGTGGTGGGGCCAACGTCCTGACTTTC
CDR3: CASSFYRWGGGANVLTF

size: many
J: TRBJ2-7
V: TRBV14
D: .
DNA: TGTGCCAGCAGACGGACCAGGGCGTTCTACGAGCAGTACTTC
CDR3: CASRRTRAFYEQYF

size: many
J: TRBJ1-2
V: TRBV4-2
D: .
DNA: TGTGCCAGCAGCTCCCTGGAACAAGAGAATGGCTACACCTTC
CDR3: CASSSLEQENGYTF

size: many
J: TRBJ2-7
V: TRBV6-1
D: .
DNA: TGTGCCACACATACCGTGGGCGAGCAGTACTTC
CDR3: CATHTVGEQYF

size: .
J: TRBJ2-7
V: TRBV11-2
D: TRBD2
DNA: TGTGCCAGCAGCCCGATACCTAGCGGGGCCCTCATAAACTACGAGCAGTACTTC
CDR3: CASSPIPSGALINYEQYF

size: many
J: TRBJ2-1
V: TRBV25-1
D: TRBD2
DNA: TGTGCCAGCAGTGTACAGGGACTAGCGGGAGTAACGCAGTTCTTC
CDR3: CASSVQGLAGVTQFF

size: many
J: TRBJ2-4
V: TRBV5-1
D: TRBD1
DNA: TGCGCCAGCAGCTTGGATCCGGGACAGGGGTTCATTCAGTACTTC
CDR3: CASSLDPGQGFIQYF

size: .
J: TRBJ2-2
V: TRBV19
D: .
DNA: TGTGCCAGTAGTATCAACGGGAGTCCACTGGGCACCGGGGAGCTGTTTTTT
CDR3: CASSINGSPLGTGELFF

size: many
J: TRBJ2-2
V: TRBV29-1
D: .
DNA: TGCAGCGTTGTGGTCAGTGCCGGGGAGCTGTTTTTT
CDR3: CSVVVSAGELFF

size: many
J: TRBJ2-7
V: TRBV5-1
D: TRBD2
DNA: TGCGCCAGCAGCCCGATAGCGGGAGGGCCTCACGAGCAGTACTTC
CDR3: CASSPIAGGPHEQYF

size: .
J: TRBJ2-4
V: TRBV6-5
D: .
DNA: TGTGCCAGCAGTTACGGGACCCCGGGCGGCATTCAGTACTTC
CDR3: CASSYGTPGGIQYF

size: once
J: TRBJ2-7
V: TRBV12-3/TRBV12-4
D: TRBD2
DNA: TGTGCCAGCAGCCCTCTAGGAGCGGGAGCGGGGGATCAGTACTTC
CDR3: CASSPLGAGAGDQYF